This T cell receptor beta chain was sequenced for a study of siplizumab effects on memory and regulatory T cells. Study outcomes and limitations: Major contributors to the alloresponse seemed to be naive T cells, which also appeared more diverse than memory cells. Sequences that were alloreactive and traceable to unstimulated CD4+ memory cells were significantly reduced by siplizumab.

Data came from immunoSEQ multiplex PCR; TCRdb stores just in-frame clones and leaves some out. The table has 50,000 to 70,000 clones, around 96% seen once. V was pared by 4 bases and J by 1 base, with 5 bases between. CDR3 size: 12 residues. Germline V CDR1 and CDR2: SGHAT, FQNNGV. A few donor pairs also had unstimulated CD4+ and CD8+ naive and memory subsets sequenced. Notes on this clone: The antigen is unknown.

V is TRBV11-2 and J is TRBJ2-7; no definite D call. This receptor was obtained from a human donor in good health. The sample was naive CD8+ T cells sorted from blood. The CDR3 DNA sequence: TGTGCCAGCAGCTCACTATCCTACGAGCAGTACTTC. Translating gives CASSSLSYEQYF.